This T cell receptor (beta chain) is drawn from a study of cytomegalovirus exposure and HLA in healthy donors. Study background: Early on, a data release was issued that held roughly 80 million unique TCRs from HLA-typed donors. Among the 398 genotyped donors, 65% to 90% were placed in the Caucasian-associated ancestry cluster. Study-level results: In the analysis, some V segments, TRBV6-2 and TRBV6-3 included, were excluded as indistinguishable.

Germline CDR1 LGHNA, CDR2 YSLEER. V was clipped by 0 bases and J by 7 bases; unmatched bases: 6. The CDR3 is 16 amino acids. Notes on this clone: Its antigen is not identified.

Primers included in the PCR were 60 Vbeta and 13 Jbeta primers. Assay: immunoSEQ multiplex PCR; the TCRdb copy retains only in-frame clones and omits some. Among over 50,000 clones listed, about 80% were seen once. Each donor was healthy, and each was a bone marrow donor. Sequenced: PBMCs. This chain joins TRBV4-3 and TRBJ2-5; TRBD2 aligns across 12 bases. The receptor was derived from a man between 40 and 49 years old in good health and CMV-seronegative. DNA of the CDR3: TGCGCCAGCAGCCAAGACTCGACTAGCGGGGGCCGGACCCAGTACTTC. Amino acids: CASSQDSTSGGRTQYF.